This T cell receptor beta chain was identified in a study of neurological immune-mediated disorders. This CDR3 region has 12 residues. Per the germline V gene, CDR1 is DFQATT and CDR2 is SNEGSKA (reference sequence). J lost 7 bases, V lost 8 bases, and 9 bases had no gene match. As for the cDNA, it was generated by 5'RACE with 10-nucleotide random UMIs. TCRdb re-derived calls from the 5' RACE reads in MiXCR, one entry per CDR3 protein. This table holds some 65,000 distinct CDR3 sequences, 4% to 6% found once. There are many counts of this clonotype. The antigen is not known. Study-wide results and limits: Healthy controls had more TCR clonal expansion than multiple sclerosis, which showed the least, whereas HTLV-1-associated myelopathy showed the most. Across subjects, no CDR3 amino acid sequence appeared in expanded clones of more than one subject, a finding that suggested private repertoires in all groups. Phylogenetically, 18 of 34 multiple sclerosis patients' repertoires fell into one related-CDR3 cluster, a possible signature.

Sequencing was carried out using PBMCs. The chain links TRBV20-1 to TRBJ1-2; 8 nucleotides line up with TRBD1. This TCR was sampled from a woman in her 30s with multiple sclerosis. This CDR3 reads CSPFQGAGGYTF. The CDR3 DNA sequence: TGCAGTCCGTTCCAGGGGGCCGGTGGCTACACCTTC.